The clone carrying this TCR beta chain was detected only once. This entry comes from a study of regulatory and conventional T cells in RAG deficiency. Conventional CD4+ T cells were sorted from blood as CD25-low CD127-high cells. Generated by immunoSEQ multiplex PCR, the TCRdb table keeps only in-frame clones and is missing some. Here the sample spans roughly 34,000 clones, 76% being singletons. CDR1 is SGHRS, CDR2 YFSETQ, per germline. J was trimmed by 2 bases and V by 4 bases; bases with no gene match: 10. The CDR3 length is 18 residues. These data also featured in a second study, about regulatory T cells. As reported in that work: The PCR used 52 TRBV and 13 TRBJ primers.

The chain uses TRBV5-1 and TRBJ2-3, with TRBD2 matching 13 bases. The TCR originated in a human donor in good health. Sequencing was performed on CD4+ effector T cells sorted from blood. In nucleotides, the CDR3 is TGCGCCAGCAGCCGAGATGGGACTAGCGGGGCCCACACAGATACGCAGTATTTT. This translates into CASSRDGTSGAHTDTQYF.